This T cell receptor beta chain is from a study of blood T cell repertoires in COVID-19. About the research overall: Samples representing acute and convalescent COVID-19 were sourced from the United States, Italy and Spain. Sources were T cells, B-cell-depleted T cells, or PBMCs; the material itself was cDNA or gDNA.

In the original processing: Estimation of nucleated cell counts relied on the amplification of reference gene primers. Data came from immunoSEQ multiplex PCR; TCRdb stores just in-frame clones and leaves some out. The DNA was the basis for D and trimming; V, J and clone size are from that table. The data show about 30,000 clones, with approximately 67% seen just once and roughly a sixth held by the top ten. The CDR3 is made up of 14 amino acids. Germline assignment: CDR1 SGHRS and CDR2 YFSETQ. This receptor was obtained from a human donor in a cohort sampled during active COVID-19. The chain has TRBV5-1 and TRBJ2-6; D possibly corresponds to TRBD2 (6 bases). The sequenced sample consisted of peripheral blood. CDR3 sequence reads: CGSEEGTGANVLTF. CDR3 DNA sequence: TGCGGGTCCGAGGAGGGAACTGGGGCCAACGTCCTGACTTTC.